These 2 T cell receptor beta chains originate from one sample sequenced in a study of cytomegalovirus exposure and HLA in healthy donors. PCR primers comprised 60 Vbeta and 13 Jbeta primers. Sequencing used immunoSEQ multiplex PCR; TCRdb keeps in-frame clones, though not all of them. The sample carries over 95,000 clones, roughly 80% recorded once. The source material was PBMCs. The source of these receptors is a young woman in good health and CMV-seropositive.

The rearrangement links TRBV18 to TRBJ2-7; 8 bases agree with TRBD1. Germline V gene data show CDR1 as KGHSH and CDR2 as LQKENI. The CDR3 has 14 residues. Trimming at V came to 5 bases and at J to 3 bases, leaving 6 bases not matched to a gene. CDR3 coding DNA: TGTGCCAGCTCATCGGGACAGGCAATCTACGAGCAGTACTTC. This sequence encodes CASSSGQAIYEQYF.

The rearrangement links TRBV19 to TRBJ1-1; D gene unclear. Deletions cut 3 bases from V and 1 base from J, with 9 bases between. Germline V lookup: CDR1 LNHDA, CDR2 SQIVND (reference sequence). There are 14 residues in the CDR3. CDR3 residues: CASSILPGNTEAFF. CDR3 nucleotides: TGTGCCAGTAGTATTCTACCCGGGAACACTGAAGCTTTCTTT. The full variable domain, with the rest looked up from reference TRBV19 and TRBJ1-1, is DGGITQSPKYLFRKEGQNVTLSCEQNLNHDAMYWYRQDPGQGLRLIYYSQIVNDFQKGDIAEGYSVSREKKESFPLTVTSAQKNPTAFYLCASSILPGNTEAFFGQGTRLTVV.